These T cell receptor beta chains were read from a single sample in a study of blood T cell repertoires in COVID-19. Some clones are missing from TCRdb's copy, which holds only in-frame ones; the method was immunoSEQ multiplex PCR. The table lists roughly 140,000 clones, roughly 79% of them singletons. The sequenced sample was peripheral blood. The origin of the receptors is a human donor with acute or convalescent COVID-19. The donor label of this sample is uncertain. The conserved cysteine and the conserved F or W are not part of the CDR3 here. Fields, in order: J gene, V gene, CDR3 length, CDR3 protein.

j_gene: TRBJ2-2; v_gene: TRBV2; len: 12; CDR3aa: ASRAERETGELF
j_gene: TRBJ1-3; v_gene: TRBV5-1; len: 14; CDR3aa: ASSSDHRGSGNTIY
j_gene: TRBJ2-3; v_gene: TRBV20-1; len: 15; CDR3aa: SASRTTSGGDTDTQY
j_gene: TRBJ2-7; v_gene: TRBV5-1; len: 14; CDR3aa: ASSPIPGQDSYEQY
j_gene: TRBJ1-1; v_gene: TRBV7-2; len: 9; CDR3aa: ASTSRTEAF
j_gene: TRBJ2-6; v_gene: TRBV15; len: 11; CDR3aa: ATRTRGANVLT
j_gene: TRBJ1-4; v_gene: TRBV6-5; len: 12; CDR3aa: ASSKGEYGEKLF
j_gene: TRBJ2-3; v_gene: TRBV9; len: 12; CDR3aa: ASSVSGGPYTQY
j_gene: TRBJ1-2; v_gene: TRBV6-2/TRBV6-3; len: 12; CDR3aa: ASNPGGSLLGYT
j_gene: TRBJ1-5; v_gene: TRBV4-1; len: 13; CDR3aa: ASSQDRTGRQPQH
j_gene: TRBJ1-1; v_gene: TRBV7-9; len: 12; CDR3aa: ASSLRGIETEAF
j_gene: TRBJ1-2; v_gene: TRBV6-5; len: 12; CDR3aa: ASSYGRGNYGYT
j_gene: TRBJ1-1; v_gene: TRBV5-1; len: 13; CDR3aa: ASSLQAAKGTEAF
j_gene: TRBJ2-7; v_gene: TRBV9; len: 12; CDR3aa: ASSPRDRLYEQY
j_gene: TRBJ2-1; v_gene: TRBV18; len: 9; CDR3aa: ASSQGYEQF
j_gene: TRBJ2-1; v_gene: TRBV7-6; len: 14; CDR3aa: ASSLGGQGARNEQF
j_gene: TRBJ2-5; v_gene: TRBV27; len: 14; CDR3aa: ASSLVAGVPSETQY